This TCR beta chain comes out of a study of radiotherapy plus CTLA-4 blockade in lung cancer (dated by TCRdb to 2016 to 2018). Regarding the complete study: Among enrolled patients, about 17% had an objective response and approximately 30% reached disease control. Points the paper makes about the study in general: The strongest predictors of response were reported to be early dynamic shifts in blood T cell clones along with a rise in serum interferon-beta following radiation. After treatment with radiotherapy and ipilimumab, TCR clones that originated in tumors expanded in peripheral blood.

Focal radiation therapy combined with CTLA-4 blockade (ipilimumab) was tested in patients with chemo-refractory metastatic non-small-cell lung cancer. CDR1 is given as MNHNY and CDR2 as SVGAGI, both from the germline V gene (reference sequence). The CDR3 holds 14 amino acids from the cysteine to the phenylalanine. Kept here is only the CDR3 DNA, which spans 42 bases and is read in frame from base 1. Cut back by 1 base and 4 bases, the V and J ends lie 9 bases apart. The library came from the immunoSEQ multiplex PCR assay. TCRdb retrieved this table from immuneACCESS and kept in-frame rearrangements only. Not all clones are present; in checked studies, unresolved V genes account for under half, and no reason is known for the remainder. Recorded for this sample are some 32,000 clones; 60% to 75% of them occurred a single time. The leading ten clones occupy 4% of the sample. As for this clone: The antigen this receptor binds is unknown. Base quality data are lacking; no much larger clone is found one base away.

This sequence uses TRBV6-6 and TRBJ2-3, and possibly TRBD1, on 6 matching bases. Specimen: peripheral blood, collected from a patient treated with radiotherapy plus ipilimumab. The clonotype was recovered from a human donor with non-small cell lung cancer who had stable disease on radiotherapy plus ipilimumab. The DNA sequence is given as TGTGCCAGCAGTTACTTCAGGGGAGCAGATACGCAGTATTTT. Translated, it gives CASSYFRGADTQYF.